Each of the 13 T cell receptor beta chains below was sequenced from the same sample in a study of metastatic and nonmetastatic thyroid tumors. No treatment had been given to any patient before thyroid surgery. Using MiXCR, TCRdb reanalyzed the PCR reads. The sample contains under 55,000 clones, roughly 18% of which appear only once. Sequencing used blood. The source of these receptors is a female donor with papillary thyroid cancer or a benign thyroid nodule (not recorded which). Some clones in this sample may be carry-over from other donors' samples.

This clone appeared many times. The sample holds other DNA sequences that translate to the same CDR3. DNA of the CDR3: TGTGCCAGCAGCGACCGTATAAACAGCGACGAGCAGTACTTC. Its translation: CASSDRINSDEQYF. This sequence joins TRBV7-8 and TRBJ2-7; no reliable D call. The CDR3 is made up of 14 amino acids. Trimming left V 5 bases short and J 5 bases short, with 16 bases between. Germline V gene lookup returns CDR1 SGHVS and CDR2 FQNEAQ.

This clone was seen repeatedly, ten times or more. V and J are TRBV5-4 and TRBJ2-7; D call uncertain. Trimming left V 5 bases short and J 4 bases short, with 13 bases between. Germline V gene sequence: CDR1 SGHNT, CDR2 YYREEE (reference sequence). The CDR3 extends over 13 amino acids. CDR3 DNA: TGTGCCAGCAGTTTAAACCTCGGTTACGAGCAGTACTTC. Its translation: CASSLNLGYEQYF.

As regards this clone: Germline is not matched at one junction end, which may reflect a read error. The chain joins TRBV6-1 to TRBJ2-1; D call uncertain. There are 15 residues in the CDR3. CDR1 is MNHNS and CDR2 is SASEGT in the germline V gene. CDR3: CASSEEAGSYNEQSF. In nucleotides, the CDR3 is TGTGCCAGCAGTGAAGAAGCTGGAAGCTACAATGAGCAGTCCTTC.

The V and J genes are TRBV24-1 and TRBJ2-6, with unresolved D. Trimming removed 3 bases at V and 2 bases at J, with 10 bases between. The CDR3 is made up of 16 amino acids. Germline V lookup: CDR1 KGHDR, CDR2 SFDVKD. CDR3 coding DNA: TGTGCCACCAGTGATAAAATAGGGACTGGGGCCAACGTCCTGACTTTC. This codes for CATSDKIGTGANVLTF.

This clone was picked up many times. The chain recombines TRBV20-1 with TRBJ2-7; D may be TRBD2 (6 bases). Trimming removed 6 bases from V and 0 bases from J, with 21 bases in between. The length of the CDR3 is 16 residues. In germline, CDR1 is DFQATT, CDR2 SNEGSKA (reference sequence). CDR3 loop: CSANLQRDSNSYEQYF. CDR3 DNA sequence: TGCAGTGCCAACCTCCAACGGGACTCGAACTCCTACGAGCAGTACTTC.

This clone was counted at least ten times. CDR3 coding DNA: TGTGCTGCGCGGTGGGACAATGAGCAGTTCTTC. Its protein is CAARWDNEQFF. This sequence joins TRBV19 and TRBJ2-1; D is undetermined. Germline CDR1 LNHDA, CDR2 SQIVND (reference sequence). The CDR3 extends over 11 amino acids.

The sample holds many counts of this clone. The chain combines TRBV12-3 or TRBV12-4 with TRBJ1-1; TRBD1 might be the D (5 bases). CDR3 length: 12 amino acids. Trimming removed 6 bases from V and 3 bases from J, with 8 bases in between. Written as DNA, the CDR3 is TGTGCCAGCAGCTGGGGGGACACTGAAGCTTTCTTT. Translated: CASSWGDTEAFF.

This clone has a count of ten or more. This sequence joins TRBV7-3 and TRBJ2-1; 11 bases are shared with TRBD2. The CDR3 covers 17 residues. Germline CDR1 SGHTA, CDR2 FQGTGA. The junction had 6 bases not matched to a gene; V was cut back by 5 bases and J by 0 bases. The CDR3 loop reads CASSQGSGRVSYNEQFF. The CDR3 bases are TGTGCCAGCAGCCAGGGTAGCGGGAGGGTCTCCTACAATGAGCAGTTCTTC.

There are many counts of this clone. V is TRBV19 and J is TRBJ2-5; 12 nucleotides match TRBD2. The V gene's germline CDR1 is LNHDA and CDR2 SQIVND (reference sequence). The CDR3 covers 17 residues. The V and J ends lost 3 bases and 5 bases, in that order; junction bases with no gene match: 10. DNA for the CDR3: TGTGCCAGTAGTATTAATGGGCTAGCGGGAGGGCCGGAGACCCAGTACTTC. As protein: CASSINGLAGGPETQYF.

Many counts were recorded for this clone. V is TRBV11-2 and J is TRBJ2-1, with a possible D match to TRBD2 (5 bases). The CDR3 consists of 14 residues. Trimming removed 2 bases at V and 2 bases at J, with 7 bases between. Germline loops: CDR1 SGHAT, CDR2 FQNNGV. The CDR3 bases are TGTGCCAGCAGCTTATCCGGGGCCTACAATGAGCAGTTCTTC. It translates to CASSLSGAYNEQFF.

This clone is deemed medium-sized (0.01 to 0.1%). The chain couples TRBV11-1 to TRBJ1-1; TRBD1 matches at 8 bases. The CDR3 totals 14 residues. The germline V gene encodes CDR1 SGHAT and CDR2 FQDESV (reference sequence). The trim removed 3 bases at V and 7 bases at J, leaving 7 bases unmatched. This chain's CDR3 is CASSFEGTGFEAFF. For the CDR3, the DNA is TGTGCCAGCAGCTTCGAAGGGACAGGCTTTGAAGCTTTCTTT.

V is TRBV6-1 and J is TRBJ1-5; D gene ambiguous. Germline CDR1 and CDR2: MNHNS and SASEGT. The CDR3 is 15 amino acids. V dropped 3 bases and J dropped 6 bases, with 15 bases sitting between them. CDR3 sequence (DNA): TGTGCCAGCAGTGACTGGCTCTGGGGAGGTCAGCCCCAGCATTTT. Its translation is CASSDWLWGGQPQHF.

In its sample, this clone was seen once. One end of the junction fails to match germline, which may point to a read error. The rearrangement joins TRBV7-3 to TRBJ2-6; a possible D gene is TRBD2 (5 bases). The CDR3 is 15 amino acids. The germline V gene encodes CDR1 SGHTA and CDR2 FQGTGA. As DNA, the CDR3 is TGTTCCAGCAGCTTATCGGGGTCCGGGTCCAACGTCCTGACTTTC. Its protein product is CSSSLSGSGSNVLTF.